These T cell receptor beta chains were read from a single sample in a study of T-cell reconstitution after alpha-beta-depleted transplantation in children. TCRdb recomputed calls from the PCR reads with MiXCR, one row per CDR3 protein. The repertoire includes around 700,000 distinct CDR3 sequences, around 13% of them detected once, and about 0.79% sits in the top ten. The sample here was PBMCs, taken before TCRalphabeta/CD19-depleted stem cell transplant. The receptors stem from a girl aged 2-10 years with congenital amegakaryocytic thrombocytopenia, due to receive a stem cell transplant. The CDR3 runs from the conserved cysteine through the conserved F or W.

v_gene,j_gene,CDR3aa
TRBV15,TRBJ2-3,CATSSSVIRDRDPTDTQYF
TRBV10-3,TRBJ2-7,CAISDPENYEQYF
TRBV27,TRBJ2-5,CASSLSRGGSWETQNF
TRBV20-1,TRBJ2-1,CSARRGSLSYNEQFF
TRBV12-3/TRBV12-4,TRBJ1-6,CASSFTNNSPLHF
TRBV20-1,TRBJ2-3,CSAREDRFTDTQYF
TRBV3-1,TRBJ2-5,CASSQDGLAGSMAETQYF
TRBV7-9,TRBJ2-2,CASSSSITGELFF
TRBV5-1,TRBJ2-5,CASSLAFSGRETQYF
TRBV7-8,TRBJ2-3,CASSLLASDTQYF
TRBV20-1,TRBJ1-1,CSGAPQGMNTEAFF
TRBV11-2,TRBJ2-3,CASSLRPGIAGRTQYF
TRBV5-1,TRBJ1-1,CASSPQTGGTEAFF
TRBV7-2,TRBJ1-5,CASSLKGGVNQPQHF
TRBV15,TRBJ1-5,CATSRDGFGDSNQPQHF
TRBV20-1,TRBJ1-2,CSAIAGTGVSHGYTF
TRBV28,TRBJ1-6,CASSLMGSSYNSPLHF
TRBV11-2,TRBJ2-1,CASSPRDPRGLPYNEQFF
TRBV4-2,TRBJ2-1,CASSQDSSTRPTYNEQFF
TRBV20-1,TRBJ1-2,CSARVPGGYGYTF
TRBV5-1,TRBJ2-4,CASSLDYNIQYF
TRBV7-2,TRBJ1-4,CASSLAMGTGHEKLFF
TRBV5-6,TRBJ2-7,CASIPGPAGGTEQYF
TRBV20-1,TRBJ2-7,CSAGPRDIRAYGQYF
TRBV15,TRBJ2-5,CATSRGEVWGQLDFQETQYF
TRBV12-3/TRBV12-4,TRBJ2-7,CASRSAGVDEQYF
TRBV11-3,TRBJ2-1,CASNNRTSGFGEQFF
TRBV20-1,TRBJ2-1,CSAFINLAGGPREQFF
TRBV10-3,TRBJ2-3,CAISGLTSGSVDTQYF
TRBV29-1,TRBJ2-2,CSVEGSLDTGELFF
TRBV5-1,TRBJ2-5,CASSLTSHQTQYF
TRBV29-1,TRBJ1-2,CSSGQGGDGYTF
TRBV7-9,TRBJ2-5,CASSFFVGAGETQYF
TRBV29-1,TRBJ2-6,CSVEDPRHTLLSSGANVLTF
TRBV12-3/TRBV12-4,TRBJ2-1,CASSFPGWVGRWNEQFF
TRBV9,TRBJ1-1,CASSVGGGLTEAFF
TRBV4-1,TRBJ2-7,CASSQSSGRGLDEQYF
TRBV7-8,TRBJ1-6,CASSLGKRINSPLHF
TRBV20-1,TRBJ1-5,CSMEQGLNQPQHF
TRBV18,TRBJ1-1,CASSPQGSTEAFF
TRBV12-3/TRBV12-4,TRBJ1-5,CASSLPQSNQPQHF
TRBV29-1,TRBJ2-1,CSTKGLAGVDEQFF
TRBV5-1,TRBJ2-3,CASSPSFTGGPDTQYF
TRBV5-1,TRBJ2-3,CASSLRTSGNTDTQYF
TRBV10-3,TRBJ2-7,CAIRMTEAYEQYF
TRBV20-1,TRBJ2-7,CSAPYPGSVQYF
TRBV12-3/TRBV12-4,TRBJ2-1,CASSPYGATSGNEQFF
TRBV10-3,TRBJ2-5,CATAAGQQETQYF
TRBV28,TRBJ2-7,CATTESGTGSYEQYF